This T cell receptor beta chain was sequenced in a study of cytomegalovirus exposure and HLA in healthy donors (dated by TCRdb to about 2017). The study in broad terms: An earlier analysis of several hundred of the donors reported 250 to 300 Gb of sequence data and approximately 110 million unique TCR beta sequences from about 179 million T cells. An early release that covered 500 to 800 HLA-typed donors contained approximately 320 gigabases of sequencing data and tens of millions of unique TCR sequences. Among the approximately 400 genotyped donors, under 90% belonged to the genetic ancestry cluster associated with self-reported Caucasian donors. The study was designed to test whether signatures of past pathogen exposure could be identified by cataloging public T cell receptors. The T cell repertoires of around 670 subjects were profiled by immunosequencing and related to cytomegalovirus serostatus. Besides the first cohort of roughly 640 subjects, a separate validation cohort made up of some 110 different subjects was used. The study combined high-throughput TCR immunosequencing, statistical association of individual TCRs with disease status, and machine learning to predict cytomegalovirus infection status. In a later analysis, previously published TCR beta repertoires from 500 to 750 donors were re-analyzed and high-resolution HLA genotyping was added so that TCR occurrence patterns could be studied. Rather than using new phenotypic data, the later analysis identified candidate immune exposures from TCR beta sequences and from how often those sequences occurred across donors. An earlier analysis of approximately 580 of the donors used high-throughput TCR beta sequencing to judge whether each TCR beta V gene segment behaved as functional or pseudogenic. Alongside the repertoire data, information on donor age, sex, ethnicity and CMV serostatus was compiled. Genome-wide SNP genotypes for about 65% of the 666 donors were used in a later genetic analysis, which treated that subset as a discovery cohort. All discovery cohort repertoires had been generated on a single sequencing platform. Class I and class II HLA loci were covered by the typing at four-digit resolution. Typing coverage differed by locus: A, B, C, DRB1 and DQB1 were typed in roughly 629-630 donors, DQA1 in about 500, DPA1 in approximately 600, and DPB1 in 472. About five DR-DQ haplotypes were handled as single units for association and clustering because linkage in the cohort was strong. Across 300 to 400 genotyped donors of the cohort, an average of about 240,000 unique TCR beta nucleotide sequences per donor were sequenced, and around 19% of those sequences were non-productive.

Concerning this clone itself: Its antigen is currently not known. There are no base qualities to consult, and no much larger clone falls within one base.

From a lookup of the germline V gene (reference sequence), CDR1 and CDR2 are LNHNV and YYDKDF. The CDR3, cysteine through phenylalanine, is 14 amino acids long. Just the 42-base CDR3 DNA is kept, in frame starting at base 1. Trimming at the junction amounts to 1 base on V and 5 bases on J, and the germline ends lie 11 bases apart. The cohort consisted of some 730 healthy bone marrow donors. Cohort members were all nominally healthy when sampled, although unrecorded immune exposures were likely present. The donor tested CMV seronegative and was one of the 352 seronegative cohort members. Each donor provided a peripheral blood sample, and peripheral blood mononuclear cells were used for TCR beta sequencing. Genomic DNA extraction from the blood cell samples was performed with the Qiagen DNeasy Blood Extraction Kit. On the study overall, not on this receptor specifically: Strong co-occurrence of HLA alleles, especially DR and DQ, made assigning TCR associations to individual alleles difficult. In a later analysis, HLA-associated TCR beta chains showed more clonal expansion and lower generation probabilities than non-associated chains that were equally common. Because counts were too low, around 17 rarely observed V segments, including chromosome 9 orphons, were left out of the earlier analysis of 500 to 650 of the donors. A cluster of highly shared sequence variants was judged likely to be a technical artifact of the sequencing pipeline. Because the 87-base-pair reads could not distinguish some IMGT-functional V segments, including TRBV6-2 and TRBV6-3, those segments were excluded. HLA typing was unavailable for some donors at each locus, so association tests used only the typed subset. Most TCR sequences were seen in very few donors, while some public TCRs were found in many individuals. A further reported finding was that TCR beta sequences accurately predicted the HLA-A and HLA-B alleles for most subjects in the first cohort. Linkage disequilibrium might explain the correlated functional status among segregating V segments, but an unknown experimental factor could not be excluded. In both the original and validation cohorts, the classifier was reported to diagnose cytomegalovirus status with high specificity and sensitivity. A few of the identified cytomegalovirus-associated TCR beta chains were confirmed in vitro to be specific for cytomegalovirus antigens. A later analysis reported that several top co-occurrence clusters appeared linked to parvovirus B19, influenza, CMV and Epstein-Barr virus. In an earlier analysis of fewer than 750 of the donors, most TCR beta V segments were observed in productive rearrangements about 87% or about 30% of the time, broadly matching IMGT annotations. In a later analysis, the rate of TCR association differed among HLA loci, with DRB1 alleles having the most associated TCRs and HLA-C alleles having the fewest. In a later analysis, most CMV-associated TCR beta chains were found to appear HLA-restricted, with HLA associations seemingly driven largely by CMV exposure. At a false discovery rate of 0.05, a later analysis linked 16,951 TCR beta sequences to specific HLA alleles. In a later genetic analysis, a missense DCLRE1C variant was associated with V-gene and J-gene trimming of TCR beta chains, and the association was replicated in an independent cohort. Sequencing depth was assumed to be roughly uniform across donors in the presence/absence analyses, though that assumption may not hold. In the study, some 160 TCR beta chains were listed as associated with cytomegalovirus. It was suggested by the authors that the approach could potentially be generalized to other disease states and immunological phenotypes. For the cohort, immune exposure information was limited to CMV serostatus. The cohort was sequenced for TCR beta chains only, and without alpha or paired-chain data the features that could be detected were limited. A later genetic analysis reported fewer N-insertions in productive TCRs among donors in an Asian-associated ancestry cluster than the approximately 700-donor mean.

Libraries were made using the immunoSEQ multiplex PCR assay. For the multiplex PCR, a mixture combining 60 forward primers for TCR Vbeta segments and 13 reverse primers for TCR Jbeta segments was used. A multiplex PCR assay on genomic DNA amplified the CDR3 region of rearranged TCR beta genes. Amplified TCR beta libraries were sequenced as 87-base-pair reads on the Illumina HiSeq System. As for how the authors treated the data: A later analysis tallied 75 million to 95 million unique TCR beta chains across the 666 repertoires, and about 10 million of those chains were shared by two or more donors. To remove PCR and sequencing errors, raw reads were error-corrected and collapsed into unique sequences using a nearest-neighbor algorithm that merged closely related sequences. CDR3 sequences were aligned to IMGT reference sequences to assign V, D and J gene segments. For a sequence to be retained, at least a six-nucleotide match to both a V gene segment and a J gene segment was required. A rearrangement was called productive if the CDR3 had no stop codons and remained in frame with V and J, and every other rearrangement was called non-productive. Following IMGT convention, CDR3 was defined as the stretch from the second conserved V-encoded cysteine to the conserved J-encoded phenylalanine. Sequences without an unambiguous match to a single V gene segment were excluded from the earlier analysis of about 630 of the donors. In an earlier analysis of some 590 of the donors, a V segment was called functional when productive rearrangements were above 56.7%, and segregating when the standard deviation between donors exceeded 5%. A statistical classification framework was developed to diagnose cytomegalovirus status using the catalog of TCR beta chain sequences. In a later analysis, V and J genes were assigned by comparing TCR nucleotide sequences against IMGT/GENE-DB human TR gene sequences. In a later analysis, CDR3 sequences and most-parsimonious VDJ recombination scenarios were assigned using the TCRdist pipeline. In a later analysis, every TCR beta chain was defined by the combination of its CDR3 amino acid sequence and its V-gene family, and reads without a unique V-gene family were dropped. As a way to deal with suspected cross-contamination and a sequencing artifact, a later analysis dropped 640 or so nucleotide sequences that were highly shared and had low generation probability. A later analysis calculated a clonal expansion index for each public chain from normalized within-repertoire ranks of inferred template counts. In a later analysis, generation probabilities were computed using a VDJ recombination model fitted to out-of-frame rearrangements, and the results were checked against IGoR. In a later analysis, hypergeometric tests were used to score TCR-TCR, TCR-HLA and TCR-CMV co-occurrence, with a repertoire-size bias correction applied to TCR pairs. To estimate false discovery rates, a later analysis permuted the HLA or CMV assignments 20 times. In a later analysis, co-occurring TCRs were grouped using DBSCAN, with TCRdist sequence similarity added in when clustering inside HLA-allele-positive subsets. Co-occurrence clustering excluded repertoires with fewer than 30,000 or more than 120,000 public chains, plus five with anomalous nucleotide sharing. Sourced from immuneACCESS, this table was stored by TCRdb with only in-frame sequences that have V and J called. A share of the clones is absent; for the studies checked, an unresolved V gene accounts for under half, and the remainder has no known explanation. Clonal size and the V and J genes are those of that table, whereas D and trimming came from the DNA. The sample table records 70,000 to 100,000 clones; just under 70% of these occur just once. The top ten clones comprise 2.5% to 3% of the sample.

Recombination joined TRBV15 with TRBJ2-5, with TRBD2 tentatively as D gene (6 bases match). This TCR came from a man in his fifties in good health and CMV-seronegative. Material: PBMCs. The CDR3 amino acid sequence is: CATSRGGRWETQYF. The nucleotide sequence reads TGTGCCACCAGCAGAGGGGGGAGGTGGGAGACCCAGTACTTC. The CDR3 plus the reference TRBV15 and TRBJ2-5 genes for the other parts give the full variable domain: DAMVIQNPRYQVTQFGKPVTLSCSQTLNHNVMYWYQQKSSQAPKLLFHYYDKDFNNEADTPDNFQSRRPNTSFCFLDIRSPGLGDTAMYLCATSRGGRWETQYFGPGTRLLVL.